This section outlines one TCR beta chain sequence together with its context. Its antigen remains unknown. TCRdb called the reads again in MiXCR, with one record for every CDR3 protein. Here the sample spans about 500,000 distinct CDR3 sequences, around 30% being singletons. These data originate in a study of T cell repertoires in cytomegalovirus infection. V was shortened by 7 bases and J by 9 bases, with 12 bases between the two germline ends. Germline-derived CDR1 and CDR2 are SNHLY and FYNNEI. The CDR3 is 11 amino acids. Sequenced here: cultured PBMCs, sampled from culture after CMV antigen stimulation. V usage is TRBV2 and J usage is TRBJ1-1; D uncertain. The receptor comes from a human donor in good health (CMV status not recorded). Some clones in this sample may be carry-over from other donors' samples. This CDR3 is CASIGSQKAFF. CDR3 nucleotides: TGTGCCAGCATAGGCAGTCAGAAAGCTTTCTTT.